Below, 14 T cell receptor beta chains from the same sample are listed, as sequenced in a study of shared clonotypes between healthy human individuals. The assay was immunoSEQ multiplex PCR, and TCRdb's table has in-frame clones only and misses some. The sample yields about 2.3 million clones, 93% seen once. Sequencing was done on a sample of naive CD4+ T cells from PBMCs. The subset denotes: CD45RA+ positively selected. These receptors were obtained from a young man in good health. Some clones in this sample may be carry-over from other donors' samples.

The chain carries TRBV7-2 and TRBJ2-7; perhaps TRBD2 as D (5 bases). In germline, CDR1 is SGHTA, CDR2 FQGNSA. CDR3 length: 14 amino acids. Trimming took off 3 bases at V and 4 bases at J, with 13 bases between the two ends. The CDR3 here is CASSFLGLGYEQYF. As DNA, the CDR3 is TGTGCCAGCAGCTTCCTCGGACTGGGGTACGAGCAGTACTTC.

The J gene is TRBJ2-7, the V gene TRBV6-5; 7 bases agree with TRBD1. The CDR3 spans 14 residues. The V gene end was trimmed by 2 bases and the J gene end by 3 bases; junction bases not matched to a gene: 4. CDR1 and CDR2 (germline): MNHEY, SVGAGI. The CDR3 region is CASSYGHRGYEQYF. In DNA form, the CDR3 reads TGTGCCAGCAGTTACGGGCACAGGGGCTACGAGCAGTACTTC.

This sequence joins TRBV11-2 and TRBJ2-5, with D uncertain. The J call could be wrong; TRBJ2-7 is a better fit for the DNA end. The CDR3 runs to 15 residues. Germline V gives CDR1 SGHAT, CDR2 FQNNGV. The CDR3 loop is CASSLVAADPHEQYF. The DNA of the CDR3 is TGTGCCAGCAGCTTAGTTGCCGCGGATCCCCACGAGCAGTACTTC.

The gene calls are TRBV29-1 and TRBJ1-1, with TRBD1 matching 10 bases. J lost 6 bases, V lost 1 base, and 5 bases had no gene match. Per germline, CDR1 SQVTM and CDR2 ANQGSEA. This CDR3 has 14 residues. The CDR3 region has the DNA TGCAGCGTTGAAGCCAGACAGGGGGCCGCTGAAGCTTTCTTT. Translation gives CSVEARQGAAEAFF.

This clone has a single count. The chain recombines TRBV18 with TRBJ1-5; TRBD1 matches 10 bases. This CDR3 region has 15 residues. Germline values: CDR1 KGHSH, CDR2 LQKENI. The V and J ends lost 3 bases and 4 bases, in that order; junction bases with no gene match: 3. The CDR3 protein is CASSPTGGINQPQHF. CDR3 in DNA: TGTGCCAGCTCACCGACAGGGGGCATAAATCAGCCCCAGCATTTT.

This rearrangement joins TRBV4-1 to TRBJ1-1, with 9 bases that match TRBD1. Trimming removed 3 bases from V and 5 bases from J; junction bases left unmatched: 25. This CDR3 is 21 amino acids long. CDR1 MGHRA and CDR2 YSYEKL come from the germline V gene. CDR3 in DNA: TGCGCCAGCAGCCACAAGATAACGGGACAGGGTCCCTTGCGCCCTTTTACTGAAGCTTTCTTT. This translates into CASSHKITGQGPLRPFTEAFF.

The V and J genes are TRBV27 and TRBJ2-2; D might be TRBD2 (5 bases). Germline CDR1 MNHEY, CDR2 SMNVEV (reference sequence). This CDR3 has 15 residues. V lost 3 bases to trimming and J lost 1 base, with 9 bases between them. The CDR3 DNA follows: TGTGCCAGCAGTTTGATGAGGGTGAACACCGGGGAGCTGTTTTTT. The encoded protein is CASSLMRVNTGELFF.

The rearrangement uses TRBV11-3 and TRBJ2-2; D may be TRBD2 (6 bases). V lost 0 bases to trimming and J lost 7 bases, with 18 bases between them. Germline-derived CDR1 and CDR2 are SGHNT and YENEEA. The CDR3 has 17 residues. For the CDR3, the DNA is TGTGCCAGCAGCTTAGATCGGGGACTCCCATTGGGCGGGGAGCTGTTTTTT. This translates into CASSLDRGLPLGGELFF.

The count of this clone is one. CDR3 residues: CASSLDRLGTEAFF. Here the CDR3 DNA reads TGTGCCAGCAGTTTGGACCGTTTGGGGACTGAAGCTTTCTTT. This chain uses TRBV28 with TRBJ1-1; D uncertain. V was clipped by 3 bases and J by 5 bases, with 13 bases between them. This CDR3 is 14 amino acids long. Germline assignment: CDR1 MDHEN and CDR2 SYDVKM.

This clone was counted a single time. This chain joins TRBV2 and TRBJ1-4; 10 bases are shared with TRBD1. V shed 4 bases, J shed 5 bases, and the junction held 7 bases outside the gene matches. The germline CDR1 and CDR2 sequences are SNHLY and FYNNEI. There are 16 residues in the CDR3. CDR3 loop: CASSARTGGQNEKLFF. The CDR3 DNA is TGTGCCAGCAGTGCACGGACAGGGGGGCAGAATGAAAAACTGTTTTTT. Variable domain in full (rest from reference TRBV2 and TRBJ1-4): EPEVTQTPSHQVTQMGQEVILRCVPISNHLYFYWYRQILGQKVEFLVSFYNNEISEKSEIFDDQFSVERPDGSNFTLKIRSTKLEDSAMYFCASSARTGGQNEKLFFGSGTQLSVL.

The chain carries TRBV5-5 and TRBJ2-3, with 8 bases matching TRBD2. The CDR3 runs 16 residues. Germline trimming cut 2 bases from V and 4 bases from J; bases unmatched to any gene: 9. The germline CDR1 and CDR2 sequences are SGHKS and YYEKEE (reference sequence). CDR3 DNA: TGTGCCAGCAGCTTATTCGCTAGCGGGTTTGCAGATACGCAGTATTTT. It is translated as CASSLFASGFADTQYF.

The chain combines TRBV4-2 with TRBJ2-6; tentatively, D is TRBD1 (6 bases). The CDR3 runs 17 residues. Trimming removed 0 bases at V and 0 bases at J, with 9 bases between. Germline V CDR1 and CDR2: LGHNA, YNFKEQ. The DNA of the CDR3 is TGTGCCAGCAGCCAAGATGTGGGGGCCTCTGGGGCCAACGTCCTGACTTTC. Translated, it gives CASSQDVGASGANVLTF.

The chain joins TRBV7-9 to TRBJ2-2; D is possibly TRBD1 (5 bases). The germline CDR1 and CDR2 sequences are SEHNR and FQNEAQ (reference sequence). This CDR3 contains 14 residues. V lost 3 bases, J lost 7 bases, and 12 bases lay in between. The CDR3 protein is CASSFDSFVGELFF. CDR3 DNA sequence: TGTGCCAGCAGCTTCGACAGTTTTGTCGGGGAGCTGTTTTTT.

The chain combines TRBV28 with TRBJ1-6; TRBD1 aligns across 7 bases. V lost 4 bases, J lost 9 bases, and 9 bases stayed unmatched. This CDR3 spans 15 amino acids. Germline CDR1 MDHEN, CDR2 SYDVKM. CDR3 residues: CASSYRWRGPSPLHF. In DNA form, the CDR3 reads TGTGCCAGCAGTTATCGGTGGAGGGGGCCTTCACCCCTCCACTTT.